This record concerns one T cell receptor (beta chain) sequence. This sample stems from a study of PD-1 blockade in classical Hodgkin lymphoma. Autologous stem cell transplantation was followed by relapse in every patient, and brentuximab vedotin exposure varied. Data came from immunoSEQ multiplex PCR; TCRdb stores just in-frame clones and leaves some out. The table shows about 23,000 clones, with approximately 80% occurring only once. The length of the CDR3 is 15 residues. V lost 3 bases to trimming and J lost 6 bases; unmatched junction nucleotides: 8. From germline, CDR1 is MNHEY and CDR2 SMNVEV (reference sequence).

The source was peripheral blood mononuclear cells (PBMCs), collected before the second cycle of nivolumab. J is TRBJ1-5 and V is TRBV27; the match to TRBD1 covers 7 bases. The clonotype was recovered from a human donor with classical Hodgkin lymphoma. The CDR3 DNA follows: TGTGCCAGCAGTTTTGTTCAGGGGGTGGGTCAGCCCCAGCATTTT. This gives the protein CASSFVQGVGQPQHF.